This TCR beta chain was recorded in a study of CD8 T cells in ankylosing spondylitis. Study outcomes and limitations: Previous work reported some of these motif variants in the synovial fluid and blood of reactive arthritis. Seemingly characteristic of ankylosing spondylitis blood was a TCR beta motif consisting of about 8 highly homologous variants. Disease-associated clones were reportedly significantly overrepresented in matched ankylosing spondylitis synovial fluid. Relatively scarce in peripheral blood, disease-linked clones were CD8+.

Regarding this clonotype: Its cognate antigen is unknown. A much larger clone differs by one base, so this may be a read error.

The ends were cut back, 6 bases at V and 1 base at J, with 19 bases in the middle. The CDR3 consists of 16 residues. A single record per CDR3 protein comes from TCRdb applying MiXCR to the 5' RACE reads. The sample gives 200,000 to 250,000 distinct CDR3 sequences, roughly a tenth of which show up once; less than 25% is in the top ten. Specimen: blood, either unsorted or a sorted T cell fraction (not recorded which). The J gene is TRBJ2-7, the V gene TRBV12-3 or TRBV12-4; D is perhaps TRBD1 or TRBD2 (5 bases each). The TCR originated in a male donor with ankylosing spondylitis or in good health (not recorded which). CDR3 protein: CASSGLREASSYEQYF. CDR3 DNA: TGTGCCAGCAGCGGACTCAGGGAAGCGAGTTCCTACGAGCAGTACTTC.